What follows describes a single TCR beta chain. The record originates from a study of control samples from healthy donors and cancer patients. The CDR3 sequence is 14 residues long. Trimming removed 7 bases from V and 2 bases from J, with 13 bases in between. Germline loops: CDR1 SNHLY, CDR2 FYNNEI. Profiling relied on immunoSEQ multiplex PCR, and the TCRdb table lists in-frame clones only, not all of them. Of 90,000 or so clones in the sample, around 90% are singletons; the top ten hold around 7.6%. The receptor was derived from a woman aged 60-75 years in good health. The chain joins TRBV2 to TRBJ2-3, with TRBD2 as a possible D gene (6 bases). Specimen: blood. CDR3 protein: CASIPAGATDTQYF. CDR3 nucleotide sequence: TGTGCCAGCATCCCAGCGGGCGCCACAGATACGCAGTATTTT.